The present entry profiles one T cell receptor (beta chain) with its context. These data originate in a study of cytomegalovirus exposure and HLA in healthy donors. Profiled with immunoSEQ multiplex PCR; TCRdb holds only in-frame clones, not every one. The sample records about 73,000 clones, roughly 90% being singletons. This receptor was identified in a woman aged 18-29 years in good health and CMV-seropositive. Sequenced: PBMCs.

The CDR3 here is CAWSGTEQFF. The CDR3 DNA follows: TGTGCCTGGAGTGGGACAGAGCAGTTCTTC. The V and J genes are TRBV30 and TRBJ2-1; a weak D match, TRBD1 (5 bases). Germline assignment: CDR1 GTSNPN and CDR2 SVGIG (reference sequence). The CDR3 is 10 amino acids. V was shortened by 1 base and J by 10 bases, with 5 bases between the two germline ends.